The clone carrying this TCR beta chain came up many times. Breast cancer patients provided tissue from their axillary draining lymph nodes. The sample is drawn from a study of breast tumors, draining lymph nodes, adjacent tissues. Via MiXCR, TCRdb re-called the multiplex PCR reads, giving one row per CDR3 protein. The sample includes 270,000 or so distinct CDR3 sequences, more than 30% of them seen just once. This CDR3 is built from 15 residues. Germline CDR1 and CDR2: MNHNS and SASEGT. V was pared by 7 bases and J by 6 bases, with 14 bases of the junction left unmatched. This TCR was sampled from a female donor with breast cancer. Some clones in this sample may be carry-over from other donors' samples. The sample consisted of axillary lymph node tissue. This chain connects TRBV6-1 to TRBJ2-7, with 8 bases aligning to TRBD2. In DNA form, the CDR3 reads TGTGCCAGCACTAAAGTGACTAGCGCCCCTTCCGAGCAGTACTTC. Amino acids: CASTKVTSAPSEQYF.